A selection of T cell receptor beta chains follows, all from one sample in a study of blood T cell repertoires in COVID-19. Repertoires were generated with immunoSEQ multiplex PCR, while TCRdb's copy carries only in-frame clones and drops some. The sample shows about 110,000 clones, around 88% of them seen only once. Sequences were obtained from peripheral blood. The source of these receptors is a man between 45 and 60 years old with active or convalescent COVID-19. CDR3s include the opening cysteine and the closing phenylalanine or tryptophan. The order of the fields is D gene, clone size, J gene, V gene, CDR3 DNA, CDR3 protein. A D gene is named only where the DNA matches it firmly. The size entry is marked missing in some rows and otherwise reads once, few, many or a size class.

D gene: NA; clone size: NA; J gene: TRBJ2-7; V gene: TRBV20-1; CDR3 DNA: TGCAGTGCTAGATACTACGAGCAGTACTTC; CDR3 protein: CSARYYEQYF
D gene: TRBD1; clone size: NA; J gene: TRBJ1-2; V gene: TRBV28; CDR3 DNA: TGTGCCAGCAGACGACAGGGATCCAACTATGGCTACACCTTC; CDR3 protein: CASRRQGSNYGYTF
D gene: TRBD1; clone size: NA; J gene: TRBJ1-2; V gene: TRBV19; CDR3 DNA: TGTGCCAGTAGTATCCGGGGGACAGGTCTCGATGGCTACACCTTC; CDR3 protein: CASSIRGTGLDGYTF
D gene: NA; clone size: NA; J gene: TRBJ2-5; V gene: TRBV5-1; CDR3 DNA: TGCGCCAGCAGCTTACAGGTGTCTCAAGAGACCCAGTACTTC; CDR3 protein: CASSLQVSQETQYF
D gene: NA; clone size: NA; J gene: TRBJ1-1; V gene: TRBV10-3; CDR3 DNA: TGTGCCATCAGCCCTGGGCAGGACACTGAAGCTTTCTTT; CDR3 protein: CAISPGQDTEAFF
D gene: TRBD1; clone size: NA; J gene: TRBJ2-7; V gene: TRBV7-2; CDR3 DNA: TGTGCCAGCAGCTGGCGGGACAGGGGGAGCTACGAGCAGTACTTC; CDR3 protein: CASSWRDRGSYEQYF
D gene: TRBD2; clone size: NA; J gene: TRBJ2-7; V gene: TRBV6-5; CDR3 DNA: TGTGCCAGCCGGGGGTTAGCGGGTAGGGGCGAGCAGTACTTC; CDR3 protein: CASRGLAGRGEQYF
D gene: NA; clone size: NA; J gene: TRBJ1-1; V gene: TRBV4-1; CDR3 DNA: TGCGCCAGCAGCCAAGATCGGGCGGGACCGAAGAACACTGAAGCTTTCTTT; CDR3 protein: CASSQDRAGPKNTEAFF
D gene: NA; clone size: once; J gene: TRBJ1-5; V gene: TRBV6-1; CDR3 DNA: TGTGCCAGCAGTGAAGCGCTTCGGCAGCCCCAGCATTTT; CDR3 protein: CASSEALRQPQHF
D gene: NA; clone size: NA; J gene: TRBJ2-1; V gene: TRBV5-1; CDR3 DNA: TGCGCCAGCAGCTTGGTGGTACTAGGATCCGCCAATGAGCAGTTCTTC; CDR3 protein: CASSLVVLGSANEQFF
D gene: TRBD1; clone size: NA; J gene: TRBJ2-5; V gene: TRBV28; CDR3 DNA: TGTGCCAGCAGTTTGTTACAGGGGGGAAAGACCCAGTACTTC; CDR3 protein: CASSLLQGGKTQYF
D gene: TRBD2; clone size: NA; J gene: TRBJ2-7; V gene: TRBV2; CDR3 DNA: TGTGCCAGCAGTGAAGCCGGCGGGGGTTTGGAGCAGTACTTC; CDR3 protein: CASSEAGGGLEQYF
D gene: NA; clone size: NA; J gene: TRBJ1-1; V gene: TRBV29-1; CDR3 DNA: TGCAGCGTAGAACACGGGGATAACACTGAAGCTTTCTTT; CDR3 protein: CSVEHGDNTEAFF
D gene: TRBD2; clone size: NA; J gene: TRBJ2-7; V gene: TRBV6-5; CDR3 DNA: TGTGCCAGCAGTTACCCGACTAGCGGGAGTGGGGAGCAGTACTTC; CDR3 protein: CASSYPTSGSGEQYF
D gene: TRBD1; clone size: once; J gene: TRBJ1-6; V gene: TRBV12-3/TRBV12-4; CDR3 DNA: TGTGCCAGCAGGACAGGGAGAGGACCCCTCCACTTT; CDR3 protein: CASRTGRGPLHF
D gene: TRBD1; clone size: once; J gene: TRBJ1-3; V gene: TRBV6-5; CDR3 DNA: TGTGCCAGCACTCAACAGGGGGTCTCTGGAAACACCATATATTTT; CDR3 protein: CASTQQGVSGNTIYF
D gene: TRBD2; clone size: NA; J gene: TRBJ2-1; V gene: TRBV9; CDR3 DNA: TGTGCCAGCAGCGTAGTTAGCGGGAGGGCCTTCTCCTACAATGAGCAGTTCTTC; CDR3 protein: CASSVVSGRAFSYNEQFF
D gene: TRBD2; clone size: NA; J gene: TRBJ2-2; V gene: TRBV28; CDR3 DNA: TGTGCCAGCAGTGAGCACAGCGGGAGTTCCGGGGAGCTGTTTTTT; CDR3 protein: CASSEHSGSSGELFF
D gene: NA; clone size: NA; J gene: TRBJ2-1; V gene: TRBV14; CDR3 DNA: TGTGCCAGCAGCCATATAGCGGCCTACAATGAGCAGTTCTTC; CDR3 protein: CASSHIAAYNEQFF
D gene: NA; clone size: NA; J gene: TRBJ1-1; V gene: TRBV28; CDR3 DNA: TGTGCCAGCACCTCGCTACCTCAGGGGATGGCTTTCTTT; CDR3 protein: CASTSLPQGMAFF
D gene: TRBD1; clone size: NA; J gene: TRBJ1-4; V gene: TRBV28; CDR3 DNA: TGTGCCAGCAGTTTATCAGGGGGCAAACGTGAAAAACTGTTTTTT; CDR3 protein: CASSLSGGKREKLFF
D gene: NA; clone size: NA; J gene: TRBJ2-7; V gene: TRBV5-1; CDR3 DNA: TGCGCCAGCAGCTTGCCCCGGAGTCGGCGGGTGGAGAACGAGCAGTACTTC; CDR3 protein: CASSLPRSRRVENEQYF
D gene: NA; clone size: NA; J gene: TRBJ2-7; V gene: TRBV18; CDR3 DNA: TGTGCCAGCTCACGGTTGACAGGCGGCGAAGGAGAGCAGTACTTC; CDR3 protein: CASSRLTGGEGEQYF
D gene: TRBD1; clone size: once; J gene: TRBJ2-6; V gene: TRBV27; CDR3 DNA: TGTGCCAGCAGCCCCCCGGGACAGGGAGCCTTTCGGACCGGGGCCAACGTCCTGACTTTC; CDR3 protein: CASSPPGQGAFRTGANVLTF
D gene: NA; clone size: NA; J gene: TRBJ1-2; V gene: TRBV18; CDR3 DNA: TGTGCCAGCTCACCACCACAGGGAGGCTACACCTTC; CDR3 protein: CASSPPQGGYTF
D gene: NA; clone size: NA; J gene: TRBJ2-5; V gene: TRBV6-2/TRBV6-3; CDR3 DNA: TGTGCCAGCAGTTACTATGGAGGGCAGGGAGAGACCCAGTACTTC; CDR3 protein: CASSYYGGQGETQYF
D gene: TRBD2; clone size: NA; J gene: TRBJ2-5; V gene: TRBV2; CDR3 DNA: TGTGCCAGGGGGGGACTAGCGGGAGAAAGGAGGACCCAAGAGACCCAGTACTTC; CDR3 protein: CARGGLAGERRTQETQYF
D gene: TRBD2; clone size: NA; J gene: TRBJ2-7; V gene: TRBV27; CDR3 DNA: TGTGCCAGCAGTTTTTGGGGGGGAATGGGGTACGAGCAGTACTTC; CDR3 protein: CASSFWGGMGYEQYF
D gene: NA; clone size: NA; J gene: TRBJ2-1; V gene: TRBV6-2/TRBV6-3; CDR3 DNA: TGTGCCAGCAGTTCCCTAGGTCCTGAGCAGTTCTTC; CDR3 protein: CASSSLGPEQFF
D gene: NA; clone size: NA; J gene: TRBJ2-7; V gene: TRBV29-1; CDR3 DNA: TGCAGCGTGCGGGAAGACAGGGCCTCCTACGAGCAGTACTTC; CDR3 protein: CSVREDRASYEQYF
D gene: TRBD1; clone size: NA; J gene: TRBJ1-5; V gene: TRBV19; CDR3 DNA: TGTGCCAGTAAGCAGGGGGCAGGCAATCAGCCCCAGCATTTT; CDR3 protein: CASKQGAGNQPQHF
D gene: TRBD1; clone size: NA; J gene: TRBJ2-2; V gene: TRBV4-1; CDR3 DNA: TGCGCCAGCAGCCAAGCGTTTGACAGGGGGGACACCGGGGAGCTGTTTTTT; CDR3 protein: CASSQAFDRGDTGELFF
D gene: NA; clone size: NA; J gene: TRBJ1-1; V gene: TRBV11-2; CDR3 DNA: TGTGCCAGCAGCTCGCTCCAGGGGATCCCTGAAGCTTTCTTT; CDR3 protein: CASSSLQGIPEAFF
D gene: NA; clone size: NA; J gene: TRBJ2-1; V gene: TRBV5-1; CDR3 DNA: TGCGCCAGCAGCTTTCCGGGATACAATGAGCAGTTCTTC; CDR3 protein: CASSFPGYNEQFF
D gene: NA; clone size: NA; J gene: TRBJ2-2; V gene: TRBV28; CDR3 DNA: TGTGCCAGCAGTTTCATTCAGGGGAACACCGGGGAGCTGTTTTTT; CDR3 protein: CASSFIQGNTGELFF
D gene: NA; clone size: NA; J gene: TRBJ2-1; V gene: TRBV7-9; CDR3 DNA: TGTGCCAGCAGCGATAATCGGCCGGGGGGCTTCTTC; CDR3 protein: CASSDNRPGGFF
D gene: TRBD2; clone size: NA; J gene: TRBJ2-1; V gene: TRBV3-1/TRBV3-2; CDR3 DNA: TGTGCCAGCAGCCAAGATGAGCGGGAAAGGAGGGGAAGGGGCAATGAGCAGTTCTTC; CDR3 protein: CASSQDERERRGRGNEQFF
D gene: TRBD1; clone size: once; J gene: TRBJ1-1; V gene: TRBV5-1; CDR3 DNA: TGCGCCAGCAGCTGGACAGGGGCGCGGGAAACTGAAGCTTTCTTT; CDR3 protein: CASSWTGARETEAFF
D gene: NA; clone size: NA; J gene: TRBJ2-3; V gene: TRBV7-8; CDR3 DNA: TGTGCCAGCAGCTTGGCTACCCTAGGTACGCAGTATTTT; CDR3 protein: CASSLATLGTQYF
D gene: TRBD2; clone size: NA; J gene: TRBJ2-5; V gene: TRBV4-2; CDR3 DNA: TGTGCCAGCAGCCAAAGACTAGCGGGAGAGGGAGAGACCCAGTACTTC; CDR3 protein: CASSQRLAGEGETQYF
D gene: TRBD2; clone size: NA; J gene: TRBJ2-3; V gene: TRBV24-1; CDR3 DNA: TGTGCCACCAGGACTAGCGGGAGGACAGATACGCAGTATTTT; CDR3 protein: CATRTSGRTDTQYF
D gene: TRBD1; clone size: NA; J gene: TRBJ2-7; V gene: TRBV5-1; CDR3 DNA: TGCGCCAGCAGCTATGGACAGGGCATCGGGTTTGGGACCTACGAGCAGTACTTC; CDR3 protein: CASSYGQGIGFGTYEQYF
D gene: NA; clone size: few; J gene: TRBJ1-4; V gene: TRBV7-9; CDR3 DNA: TGTGCCAGCAGCTTAGAATATTCTAATGAAAAACTGTTTTTT; CDR3 protein: CASSLEYSNEKLFF
D gene: NA; clone size: NA; J gene: TRBJ1-1; V gene: TRBV5-1; CDR3 DNA: TGCGCCAGCAGCTGGGGACAGAACACTGAAGCTTTCTTT; CDR3 protein: CASSWGQNTEAFF
D gene: NA; clone size: once; J gene: TRBJ1-1; V gene: TRBV15; CDR3 DNA: TGTGCCACCAGCCCCAGAGGAAACACTGAAGCTTTCTTT; CDR3 protein: CATSPRGNTEAFF
D gene: NA; clone size: once; J gene: TRBJ2-6; V gene: TRBV18; CDR3 DNA: TGTGCCAGCTCACCACCGTACTCTGGGGCCAACGTCCTGACTTTC; CDR3 protein: CASSPPYSGANVLTF
D gene: TRBD2; clone size: NA; J gene: TRBJ2-1; V gene: TRBV7-9; CDR3 DNA: TGTGCCAGCATCAGCGGGGGCAGCTCCTACAATGAGCAGTTCTTC; CDR3 protein: CASISGGSSYNEQFF
D gene: NA; clone size: few; J gene: TRBJ1-3; V gene: TRBV15; CDR3 DNA: TGTGCCACCAGCAGAGATGGGGGGTCTGGAAACACCATATATTTT; CDR3 protein: CATSRDGGSGNTIYF
D gene: TRBD2; clone size: NA; J gene: TRBJ2-1; V gene: TRBV12-3/TRBV12-4; CDR3 DNA: TGTGCCAGCAGCCTGGCGGGGGATGAGCAGTTCTTC; CDR3 protein: CASSLAGDEQFF
D gene: TRBD1; clone size: NA; J gene: TRBJ1-1; V gene: TRBV7-9; CDR3 DNA: TGTGCCAGCACGGCGGGGACAGGGAACACTGAAGCTTTCTTT; CDR3 protein: CASTAGTGNTEAFF
D gene: NA; clone size: NA; J gene: TRBJ1-2; V gene: TRBV6-1; CDR3 DNA: TGTGCCAGCAGTGAAGCGGGAGTTAGTTATGGCTACACCTTC; CDR3 protein: CASSEAGVSYGYTF
D gene: NA; clone size: NA; J gene: TRBJ2-7; V gene: TRBV3-1/TRBV3-2; CDR3 DNA: TGTGCCAGCAGCCAAGGGGTGGGTGACTACCCCTACGAGCAGTACTTC; CDR3 protein: CASSQGVGDYPYEQYF
D gene: NA; clone size: NA; J gene: TRBJ1-3; V gene: TRBV11-2; CDR3 DNA: TGTGCCAGCAGCCCCCGGGGCGGGGGAGCTGGAAACACCATATATTTT; CDR3 protein: CASSPRGGGAGNTIYF
D gene: TRBD2; clone size: NA; J gene: TRBJ2-1; V gene: TRBV7-2; CDR3 DNA: TGTGCCAGCAGCCACACTAGCGGGATTTACAATGAGCAGTTCTTC; CDR3 protein: CASSHTSGIYNEQFF
D gene: NA; clone size: NA; J gene: TRBJ2-7; V gene: TRBV29-1; CDR3 DNA: TGCAGCTTCTCTTCCGGGTCCTACGAGCAGTACTTC; CDR3 protein: CSFSSGSYEQYF